Below are 8 T cell receptor beta chains sequenced from a single sample in a study of shared clonotypes between healthy human individuals (dated by TCRdb to 2020 to 2022). The library came from the immunoSEQ multiplex PCR assay. Held by TCRdb, this immuneACCESS table contains in-frame sequences only and omits some clones. Under half of the omission traces to an unresolved V gene where checked; the cause of the rest is unknown. For this sample the table gives about 1.5 million clones, of which 95% to 99% were detected only once. 0.45% of the sample belongs to the ten largest clones. The material sequenced was naive CD4+ T cells sorted from blood. In the paper's terms, the cell subset or site label means: CD45RA+ positively selected. The receptors originated from a man between 25 and 39 years old in good health.

The chain couples TRBV18 to TRBJ2-3; 10 nucleotides match TRBD2. This CDR3 region has 18 residues. V dropped 8 bases and J dropped 2; count of bases not matched to a gene: 16. Germline V gene data show CDR1 as KGHSH and CDR2 as LQKENI. The CDR3 sequence: CASVEGTSVTWDTDTQYF. CDR3 DNA sequence: TGTGCCAGCGTAGAAGGGACTAGCGTGACTTGGGACACAGATACGCAGTATTTT.

V and J are TRBV28 and TRBJ2-7, with D uncertain. The CDR3 is 13 amino acids. Germline V gives CDR1 MDHEN, CDR2 SYDVKM. The germline V and J ends were trimmed by 2 bases and 7 bases, with 12 bases remaining between them. CDR3 sequence: CASSLRTALEQYF. For the CDR3, the DNA is TGTGCCAGCAGTTTACGGACGGCTCTAGAGCAGTACTTC.

This chain connects TRBV7-2 to TRBJ2-7, with D possibly matching TRBD1 (6 bases). Germline assignment: CDR1 SGHTA and CDR2 FQGNSA. Trimming shortened V by 5 bases and J by 2 bases, and 16 bases separated the two germline ends. The length of the CDR3 is 15 residues. The CDR3 region has the DNA TGTGCCAGCAGCACCTTAGGGACATCCGCCTACGAGCAGTACTTC. Translated: CASSTLGTSAYEQYF.

This sequence joins TRBV5-1 and TRBJ2-1; D not certain. V was trimmed by 0 bases and J by 0 bases, leaving 16 bases between them. The germline CDR1 and CDR2 sequences are SGHRS and YFSETQ. The CDR3 runs to 18 residues. The chain's CDR3 is CASSLAPRRTSSYNEQFF. The CDR3, as DNA: TGCGCCAGCAGCTTGGCTCCGAGGCGGACGAGCTCCTACAATGAGCAGTTCTTC. Combining the CDR3 with reference TRBV5-1 and TRBJ2-1 gives the whole variable domain KAGVTQTPRYLIKTRGQQVTLSCSPISGHRSVSWYQQTPGQGLQFLFEYFSETQRNKGNFPGRFSGRQFSNSRSEMNVSTLELGDSALYLCASSLAPRRTSSYNEQFFGPGTRLTVL.

This chain connects TRBV4-2 to TRBJ2-2; 12 nucleotides match TRBD2. V dropped 0 bases and J dropped 2; count of bases not matched to a gene: 7. Germline CDR1 reads LGHNA; CDR2 reads YNFKEQ. The CDR3 spans 19 residues. The CDR3 protein is CASSQDPSGRADNTGELFF. As DNA, the CDR3 is TGTGCCAGCAGCCAAGACCCTAGCGGGAGGGCCGATAACACCGGGGAGCTGTTTTTT.

The chain links TRBV27 to TRBJ2-3; 10 bases map to TRBD1. The germline gives CDR1 MNHEY, CDR2 SMNVEV (reference sequence). V lost 7 bases to trimming and J lost 3 bases; unmatched junction nucleotides: 4. This CDR3 is 14 amino acids long. CDR3 residues: CASTRDRGTDTQYF. The CDR3 nucleotides are TGTGCCAGCACCCGGGACAGGGGAACAGATACGCAGTATTTT.

This rearrangement joins TRBV29-1 to TRBJ2-3, with a possible D match to TRBD2 (5 bases). This CDR3 has 13 residues. V was trimmed by 3 bases and J by 0 bases, leaving 7 bases between them. Germline assignment: CDR1 SQVTM and CDR2 ANQGSEA. Here the CDR3 DNA reads TGCAGCGTTGACCGGACTAGCACAGATACGCAGTATTTT. Protein: CSVDRTSTDTQYF.

The CDR3 DNA sequence: TGTGCCAGCAGCTTCTGGACAGGGAGCACAGATACGCAGTATTTT. Its translation is CASSFWTGSTDTQYF. The chain recombines TRBV7-9 with TRBJ2-3; 8 bases are a match to TRBD1. The germline CDR1 and CDR2 sequences are SEHNR and FQNEAQ (reference sequence). There are 15 residues in the CDR3. The J segment lost 0 bases and the V segment lost 3 bases, leaving 2 bases of the junction unmatched. The variable domain in full, with the rest retrieved from reference TRBV7-9 and TRBJ2-3, is DTGVSQNPRHKITKRGQNVTFRCDPISEHNRLYWYRQTLGQGPEFLTYFQNEAQLEKSRLLSDRFSAERPKGSFSTLEIQRTEQGDSAMYLCASSFWTGSTDTQYFGPGTRLTVL.